This entry concerns a single T cell receptor beta chain. Its antigen is not known. Transcripts of RNA were the source for amplifying TCR beta CDR3 regions. First-round RT-PCR with HTBI primers preceded a second-round multiplex PCR. TCRdb itself ran the multiplex PCR reads through MiXCR, one entry per CDR3 protein. The sample records roughly 60,000 distinct CDR3 sequences, approximately 52% being singletons. This CDR3 comprises 13 residues. CDR1 and CDR2 (germline): KGHDR, SFDVKD. J gave up 4 bases and V 12 bases, and 10 bases lay outside the gene matches. This entry is derived from a study of Graves' ophthalmopathy and Graves' hyperthyroidism. Study findings and constraints: Appearing in blood as well were most expanded thyroid clonotypes above 0.001 frequency.

The sequence came from an adult woman with Graves' ophthalmopathy. Sequencing was done on a sample of peripheral blood. J is TRBJ2-5 and V is TRBV24-1, with 7 bases that match TRBD1. In nucleotides, the CDR3 is TGTGCCCCTCAATCCACAGGGGTAGAGACCCAGTACTTC. It yields the protein CAPQSTGVETQYF.